The clone carrying this T cell receptor (beta chain) was counted many times. Its matching antigen is unknown. Germline CDR1 reads DFQATT; CDR2 reads SNEGSKA (reference sequence). The V and J ends lost 6 bases and 0 bases respectively, with 15 bases between them. CDR3 length: 16 residues. Researchers amplified the TCR beta CDR3 regions from RNA transcripts. The TCR CDR3 was amplified in a first-round RT-PCR using the HTBI primer set. TCRdb processed the multiplex PCR reads anew with MiXCR; each CDR3 protein has one entry. The table lists roughly 700,000 distinct CDR3 sequences, roughly 17% of them singletons. Graves' hyperthyroidism showing no ophthalmopathy progression within 18 months was considered stable. The PBMCs studied were ones that came from 10 ml fresh peripheral blood. This sample is drawn from a study of T cells in Graves' hyperthyroidism and ophthalmopathy. At the level of the study: Upon initial diagnosis and before any treatment, peripheral blood was collected. General study findings and limits: Blood also held most thyroid clonotypes expanded beyond 0.001.

The chain carries TRBV20-1 and TRBJ1-6; tentatively, D is TRBD1 (6 bases). The sequence was collected from a man aged 45-65 years with Graves' hyperthyroidism. Source material: blood. The CDR3 here is CSAGGRQSSYNSPLHF. Written as DNA, the CDR3 is TGCAGTGCCGGGGGGCGACAGAGCTCCTATAATTCACCCCTCCACTTT.